A single sample is the source of the 20 T cell receptor beta chains below, sequenced in a study of CD8 T cells in Susac syndrome. An input of 0.5 to 1 ug of RNA was subjected to reverse transcription using random hexamers. TCRdb reprocessed the immunoSEQ multiplex PCR reads with MiXCR, giving one entry per CDR3 protein. The sample contains about 150,000 distinct CDR3 sequences, approximately 95% of which appear only once. Sequencing was done on a sample of CD4+ T cells from PBMCs. These receptors all stem from a human donor with Susac syndrome.

The chain uses TRBV29-1 and TRBJ2-1, with 9 bases identical to TRBD2. Losses at the gene ends were 2 bases for V and 8 bases for J; bases not matched to a gene: 13. CDR3 length: 16 amino acids. Germline CDR1 and CDR2: SQVTM and ANQGSEA. The CDR3 sequence is CSVENPLAGPGDEQFF. The CDR3, as DNA: TGCAGCGTTGAAAATCCGCTAGCGGGGCCAGGGGATGAGCAGTTCTTC.

The chain uses TRBV6-5 and TRBJ2-3; 10 bases map to TRBD2. The germline gives CDR1 MNHEY, CDR2 SVGAGI. The V segment lost 7 bases and the J segment 10 bases; nucleotides outside the gene matches: 5. CDR3 length equals 12 residues. DNA for the CDR3: TGTGCCAGCACCCAGCGGGGGGGCTCGCAGTATTTT. Translating gives CASTQRGGSQYF.

The J gene is TRBJ1-5, the V gene TRBV15; D remains unclear. Germline CDR1 LNHNV, CDR2 YYDKDF (reference sequence). V was trimmed by 5 bases and J by 7 bases, leaving 15 bases between them. This CDR3 spans 14 amino acids. The CDR3 sequence: CATSAGKERQPQHF. The CDR3 DNA reads TGTGCCACCAGCGCCGGGAAAGAGCGACAGCCCCAGCATTTT. The variable domain in full, with the rest retrieved from reference TRBV15 and TRBJ1-5, is DAMVIQNPRYQVTQFGKPVTLSCSQTLNHNVMYWYQQKSSQAPKLLFHYYDKDFNNEADTPDNFQSRRPNTSFCFLDIRSPGLGDTAMYLCATSAGKERQPQHFGDGTRLSIL.

This chain uses TRBV15 with TRBJ1-6; no clear D gene. Germline CDR1 reads LNHNV; CDR2 reads YYDKDF (reference sequence). The CDR3 is made up of 14 amino acids. Between the trimmed V and J ends, which lost 4 bases and 5 bases, there was a span of 9 bases. The CDR3 is CATSTGRNNSPLHF. CDR3 DNA sequence: TGTGCCACCAGCACTGGACGGAATAATTCACCCCTCCACTTT. The variable domain in full, with the rest retrieved from reference TRBV15 and TRBJ1-6, is DAMVIQNPRYQVTQFGKPVTLSCSQTLNHNVMYWYQQKSSQAPKLLFHYYDKDFNNEADTPDNFQSRRPNTSFCFLDIRSPGLGDTAMYLCATSTGRNNSPLHFGNGTRLTVT.

Only one count was recorded for this clonotype. The V call is TRBV20-1, the J call TRBJ2-7; unclear D gene. The CDR3 runs to 12 residues. Trimming pared 0 bases from V and 5 bases from J, leaving 8 bases between. CDR1 and CDR2 (germline): DFQATT, SNEGSKA (reference sequence). CDR3 region: CSARDFWDEQYF. The CDR3 coding sequence is TGCAGTGCTAGAGATTTTTGGGACGAGCAGTACTTC.

The V and J genes are TRBV20-1 and TRBJ1-6; 7 bases align to TRBD1. Germline CDR1 DFQATT, CDR2 SNEGSKA (reference sequence). After removal of 6 bases from V and 6 bases from J, the junction contained 8 bases not matched to a gene. The CDR3 totals 14 residues. The CDR3 nucleotides are TGCAGTGCCTCAGCCGGGACAGTTAATTCACCCCTCCACTTT. Its protein product is CSASAGTVNSPLHF.

This clonotype has only a few counts. The chain carries TRBV29-1 and TRBJ2-6, with D uncertain. The CDR3 has 13 residues. Trimming took off 4 bases at V and 2 bases at J, with 6 bases between the two ends. Germline-derived CDR1 and CDR2 are SQVTM and ANQGSEA. DNA for the CDR3: TGCAGCGTTGGAGGCGCTGGGGCCAACGTCCTGACTTTC. Protein: CSVGGAGANVLTF. Full variable domain (rest looked up from reference TRBV29-1 and TRBJ2-6): SAVISQKPSRDICQRGTSLTIQCQVDSQVTMMFWYRQQPGQSLTLIATANQGSEATYESGFVIDKFPISRPNLTFSTLTVSNMSPEDSSIYLCSVGGAGANVLTFGAGSRLTVL.

CDR3 protein: CASSQQGAGTGELFF. The CDR3 DNA reads TGTGCCAGCAGCCAACAGGGGGCCGGGACCGGGGAGCTGTTTTTT. This rearrangement joins TRBV14 to TRBJ2-2; 8 bases agree with TRBD1. With V trimmed by 2 bases and J by 5 bases, 4 bases remained unmatched. The CDR3 covers 15 residues. The germline gives CDR1 SGHDN, CDR2 FVKESK.

The chain is built from TRBV9 and TRBJ1-2; unclear D gene. The V end lost 0 bases, the J end lost 6 bases, and 12 bases lay between the germline ends. The CDR3 contains 14 residues. Germline V CDR1 and CDR2: SGDLS, YYNGEE. The CDR3 DNA reads TGTGCCAGCAGCGTAGCGTCGGCTGCCGATGGCTACACCTTC. Its translation is CASSVASAADGYTF.

This chain links TRBV7-2 with TRBJ1-1, with D hard to call. The germline V gene has CDR1 SGHTA and CDR2 FQGNSA. Trimming cost V 3 bases and J 4 bases, with 9 bases left between them. The CDR3 contains 13 residues. Written as DNA, the CDR3 is TGTGCCAGCAGCTTTAGGGTGGGCACTGAAGCTTTCTTT. Translated, it gives CASSFRVGTEAFF.

This chain connects TRBV3-1 to TRBJ1-4; D uncertain. Germline CDR1 reads LGHDT; CDR2 reads YNNKEL (reference sequence). This CDR3 has 13 amino acids. V was shortened by 2 bases and J by 7 bases, with 8 bases between the two germline ends. The CDR3 spells CASSQYAVEKLFF. CDR3 in DNA: TGTGCCAGCAGCCAATACGCGGTTGAAAAACTGTTTTTT. Drawing the rest from reference TRBV3-1 and TRBJ1-4, the complete variable domain is DTAVSQTPKYLVTQMGNDKSIKCEQNLGHDTMYWYKQDSKKFLKIMFSYNNKELIINETVPNRFSPKSPDKAHLNLHINSLELGDSAVYFCASSQYAVEKLFFGSGTQLSVL.

This chain joins TRBV6-5 and TRBJ1-4; 7 bases are a match to TRBD1. Germline CDR1 and CDR2: MNHEY and SVGAGI. Losses at the gene ends were 4 bases for V and 5 bases for J; bases not matched to a gene: 7. CDR3 length: 15 residues. This chain's CDR3 is CASSSGGQPNEKLFF. DNA of the CDR3: TGTGCCAGCAGTTCGGGGGGACAGCCGAATGAAAAACTGTTTTTT.

J is TRBJ2-7 and V is TRBV7-2; 10 nucleotides agree with TRBD1. Unmatched junction bases numbered 6, after V lost 5 bases and J lost 2 bases. CDR3 size: 15 residues. Germline V lookup: CDR1 SGHTA, CDR2 FQGNSA. The CDR3 DNA follows: TGTGCCAGCAGCGGGGACAGGGGCCCCACCTACGAGCAGTACTTC. Translated, it gives CASSGDRGPTYEQYF.

V is TRBV10-3 and J is TRBJ2-3, with TRBD2 identical over 9 bases. CDR3 length: 18 residues. In germline, CDR1 is ENHRY, CDR2 SYGVKD. J was trimmed by 2 bases and V by 6 bases; bases with no gene match: 15. CDR3 in amino acids: CAISGHLERGAVTDTQYF. The CDR3 DNA sequence: TGTGCCATCAGCGGTCACCTTGAGCGGGGGGCCGTCACAGATACGCAGTATTTT.

This clonotype was picked up one time. The CDR3 region has the DNA TGTGCCAGCAGTGATACAGGAGGCACTGAAGCTTTCTTT. Protein product: CASSDTGGTEAFF. The chain combines TRBV25-1 with TRBJ1-1; a possible D gene is TRBD1 (5 bases). From germline, CDR1 is MGHDK and CDR2 SYGVNS. The germline V and J ends were trimmed by 3 bases and 4 bases, with 9 bases remaining between them. This CDR3 comprises 13 residues.

This chain connects TRBV20-1 to TRBJ2-1, with a weak D call TRBD1 (5 bases). V was trimmed by 7 bases and J by 6 bases, leaving 19 bases between them. CDR1 and CDR2 from the germline V gene are DFQATT and SNEGSKA (reference sequence). This CDR3 has 14 residues. CDR3: CSVIRDRGGNEQFF. Written as DNA, the CDR3 is TGCAGTGTCATCAGGGATCGAGGTGGCAATGAGCAGTTCTTC.

The V and J genes are TRBV27 and TRBJ1-1, with 7 bases aligning to TRBD1. The CDR3 has 14 amino acids. The germline CDR1 and CDR2 sequences are MNHEY and SMNVEV (reference sequence). V shed 3 bases and J 4 bases; nucleotides not matched to a gene: 5. In DNA form, the CDR3 reads TGTGCCAGCAGTTTCAGACAGGGCCTCACTGAAGCTTTCTTT. Translated: CASSFRQGLTEAFF.

A single count supports this clonotype. The chain combines TRBV12-3 or TRBV12-4 with TRBJ2-3, with D perhaps matching TRBD2 (6 bases). The CDR3 covers 12 residues. V shed 7 bases and J shed 5 bases, with 10 bases lying between them. In DNA form, the CDR3 reads TGTGCCAGCACCCTCGGGGGAGATACGCAGTATTTT. Amino acids: CASTLGGDTQYF.

The chain joins TRBV6-1 to TRBJ1-1; weak D call: TRBD1 (5 bases). This CDR3 comprises 18 residues. Germline assignment: CDR1 MNHNS and CDR2 SASEGT. The ends were cut back, 6 bases at V and 5 bases at J, with 28 bases in the middle. This chain's CDR3 is CASSPTGQGAGLGTEAFF. Here the CDR3 DNA reads TGTGCCAGCAGCCCAACGGGTCAAGGGGCGGGATTGGGGACTGAAGCTTTCTTT.

The count of this clonotype is one. The chain recombines TRBV20-1 with TRBJ2-3, with no clear D. The CDR3 extends over 14 amino acids. Trimming took 3 bases from V and 0 from J, leaving 10 bases between them. Germline V lookup: CDR1 DFQATT, CDR2 SNEGSKA (reference sequence). CDR3 bases: TGCAGTGCTAGGAAGCGCTCTAGCACAGATACGCAGTATTTT. Encoded protein: CSARKRSSTDTQYF.